Listed here is a single T cell receptor (beta chain). Its cognate antigen is unknown. This CDR3 is built from 14 residues. Germline CDR1 is LNHDA and CDR2 is SQIVND (reference sequence). Germline trimming cut 8 bases from V and 2 bases from J; bases unmatched to any gene: 8. Synthesis of TCR cDNA relied on 5'RACE template switching, which attached a universal primer site and UMIs. TCRdb used MiXCR to reprocess the 5' RACE reads, holding one entry per CDR3 protein. This sample yields 340,000 or so distinct CDR3 sequences, of which roughly an eighth are seen a single time; 2.5% to 4% belongs to the top ten. This sample was included in a study of T cells after yellow fever vaccination. General study findings and limits: Abundant bulk-population clonotypes could contaminate the FACS-sorted repertoires. Peaking on day 5 versus 15, the secondary response was faster but weaker. Across the CD4 and CD8 compartments, a small share of clonotypes was present in both.

The clonotype comes from a man younger than 35 who received the YFV17D yellow fever vaccine. Sequences were derived from CD4+ T cells sorted from PBMCs, sampled 15 days after the yellow fever booster vaccination. The chain employs TRBV19 and TRBJ2-5, with 7 nucleotides matching TRBD1. The CDR3, as DNA: TGTGCCAGTGCGTCACAGGGGACACAAGAGACCCAGTACTTC. Translated, it gives CASASQGTQETQYF. The whole variable domain, remainder taken from reference TRBV19 and TRBJ2-5, is DGGITQSPKYLFRKEGQNVTLSCEQNLNHDAMYWYRQDPGQGLRLIYYSQIVNDFQKGDIAEGYSVSREKKESFPLTVTSAQKNPTAFYLCASASQGTQETQYFGPGTRLLVL.